The clone carrying this TCR beta chain came up a few times. These data come from a study of blood T cells in healthy people across ages. The use of a sample-barcoded 5' primer and a J-beta primer mix characterized a second PCR of about 7 to 12 cycles. A tag from a template-switch adaptor with 12 random nucleotides marked each cDNA molecule. Using its own MiXCR run on the 5' RACE reads, TCRdb lists one record per CDR3 protein. The data show roughly 1 million distinct CDR3 sequences, with around 27% seen just once and about 0.8% held by the top ten. Total RNA amounts of at least 5 micrograms were extracted per sample. The CDR3 consists of 14 residues. V was clipped by 4 bases and J by 2 bases, with 15 bases between them. Germline values: CDR1 SQVTM, CDR2 ANQGSEA. The same data also went into a second study, on T cells of mothers and their children. That paper states: In each mother, TCR beta CDR3 reads exceeded 8.5 million; in each child, they numbered a few million.

Sequencing input: blood. V usage is TRBV29-1 and J usage is TRBJ2-7; D is uncertain. This TCR was sampled from a girl aged 2 to 10 in good health. In nucleotides, the CDR3 is TGCAGCGTTGTCCGGGCAGGCGCTCCCTACGAGCAGTACTTC. This sequence encodes CSVVRAGAPYEQYF.